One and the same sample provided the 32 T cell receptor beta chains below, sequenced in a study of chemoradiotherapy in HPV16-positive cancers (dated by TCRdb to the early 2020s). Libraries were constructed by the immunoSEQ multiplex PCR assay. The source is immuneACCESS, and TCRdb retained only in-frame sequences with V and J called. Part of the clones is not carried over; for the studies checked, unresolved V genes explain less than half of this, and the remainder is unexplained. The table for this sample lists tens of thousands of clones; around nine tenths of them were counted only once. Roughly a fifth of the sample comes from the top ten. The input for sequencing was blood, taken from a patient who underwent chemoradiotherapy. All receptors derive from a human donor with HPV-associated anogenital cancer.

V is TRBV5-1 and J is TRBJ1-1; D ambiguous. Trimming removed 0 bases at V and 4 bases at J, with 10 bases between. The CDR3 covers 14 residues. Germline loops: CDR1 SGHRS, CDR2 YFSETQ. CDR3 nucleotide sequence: TGCGCCAGCAGCTTGGGGCAGGACCTCACTGAAGCTTTCTTT. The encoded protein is CASSLGQDLTEAFF. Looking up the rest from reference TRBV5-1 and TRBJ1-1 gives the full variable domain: KAGVTQTPRYLIKTRGQQVTLSCSPISGHRSVSWYQQTPGQGLQFLFEYFSETQRNKGNFPGRFSGRQFSNSRSEMNVSTLELGDSALYLCASSLGQDLTEAFFGQGTRLTVV.

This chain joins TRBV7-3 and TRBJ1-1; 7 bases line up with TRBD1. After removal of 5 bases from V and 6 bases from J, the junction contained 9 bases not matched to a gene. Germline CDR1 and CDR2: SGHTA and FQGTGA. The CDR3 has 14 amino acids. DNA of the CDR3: TGTGCCAGCAGCCTAGGGGGCAGCAGGGCTGAAGCTTTCTTT. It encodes CASSLGGSRAEAFF.

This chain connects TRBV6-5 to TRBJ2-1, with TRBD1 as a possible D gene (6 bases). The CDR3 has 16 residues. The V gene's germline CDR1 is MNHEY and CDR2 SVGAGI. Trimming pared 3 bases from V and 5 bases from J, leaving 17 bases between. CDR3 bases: TGTGCCAGCAGTTATGGGGGCGTTCCGCTACACAATGAGCAGTTCTTC. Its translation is CASSYGGVPLHNEQFF.

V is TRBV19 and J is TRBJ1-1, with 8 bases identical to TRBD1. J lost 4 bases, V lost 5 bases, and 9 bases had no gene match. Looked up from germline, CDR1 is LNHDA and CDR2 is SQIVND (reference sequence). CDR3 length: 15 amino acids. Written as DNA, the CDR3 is TGTGCCAGTAGTGCCGGACAGGGAATGAGCACTGAAGCTTTCTTT. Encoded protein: CASSAGQGMSTEAFF.

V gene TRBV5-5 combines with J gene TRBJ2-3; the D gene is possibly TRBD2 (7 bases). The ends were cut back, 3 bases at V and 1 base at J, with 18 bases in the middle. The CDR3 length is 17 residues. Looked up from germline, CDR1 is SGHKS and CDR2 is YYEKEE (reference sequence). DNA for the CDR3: TGTGCCAGCAGCTCTGTGGGGGGCAGCGGGGGCACAGATACGCAGTATTTT. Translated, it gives CASSSVGGSGGTDTQYF.

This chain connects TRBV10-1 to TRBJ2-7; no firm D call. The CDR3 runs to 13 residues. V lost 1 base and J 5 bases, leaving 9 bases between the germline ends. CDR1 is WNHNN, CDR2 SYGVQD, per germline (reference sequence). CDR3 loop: CASSEWDVHEQYF. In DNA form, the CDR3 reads TGCGCCAGCAGTGAGTGGGATGTGCACGAGCAGTACTTC.

DNA of the CDR3: TGTGCCAGCAGTTACTCGTACCTTGGTACTGGAAACACCATATATTTT. It translates to CASSYSYLGTGNTIYF. This chain uses TRBV6-5 with TRBJ1-3; D gene ambiguous. Trimming took off 0 bases at V and 2 bases at J, with 11 bases between the two ends. The CDR3 totals 16 residues. CDR1 is MNHEY, CDR2 SVGAGI, per germline.

For the CDR3, the DNA is TGTGCCAGCAGCTCCTTACAGGGGGCGCAGGGCTACACCTTC. Its translation: CASSSLQGAQGYTF. V gene TRBV5-4 combines with J gene TRBJ1-2, with 9 bases that match TRBD1. Per the germline V gene, CDR1 is SGHNT and CDR2 is YYREEE (reference sequence). The CDR3 is 14 residues long. V lost 3 bases, J lost 8 bases, and 8 bases stayed unmatched.

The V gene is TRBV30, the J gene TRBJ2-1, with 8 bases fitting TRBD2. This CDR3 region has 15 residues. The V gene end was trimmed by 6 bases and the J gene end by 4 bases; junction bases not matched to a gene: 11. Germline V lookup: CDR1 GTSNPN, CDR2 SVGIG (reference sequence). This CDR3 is CACHAGTRYYNEQFF. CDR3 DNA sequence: TGTGCCTGTCACGCCGGGACTAGATATTACAATGAGCAGTTCTTC.

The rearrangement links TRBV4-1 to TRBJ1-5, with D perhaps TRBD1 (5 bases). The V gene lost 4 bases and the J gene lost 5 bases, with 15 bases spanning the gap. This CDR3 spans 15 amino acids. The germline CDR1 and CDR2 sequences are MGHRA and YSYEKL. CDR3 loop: CASSPGNGADQPQHF. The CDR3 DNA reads TGCGCCAGCAGCCCTGGGAATGGGGCTGATCAGCCCCAGCATTTT.

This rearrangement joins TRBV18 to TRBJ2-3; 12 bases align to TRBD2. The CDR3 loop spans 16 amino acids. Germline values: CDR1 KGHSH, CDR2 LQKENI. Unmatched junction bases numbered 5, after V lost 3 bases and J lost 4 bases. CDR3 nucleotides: TGTGCCAGCTCACCCCCACTAGCGGGGGGCCCAGATACGCAGTATTTT. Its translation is CASSPPLAGGPDTQYF.

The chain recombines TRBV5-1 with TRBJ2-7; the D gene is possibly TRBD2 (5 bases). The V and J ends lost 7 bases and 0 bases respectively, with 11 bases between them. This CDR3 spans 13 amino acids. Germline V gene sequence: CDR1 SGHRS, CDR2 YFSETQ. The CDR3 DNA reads TGCGCCAGCCGTACGGGGTCCTCCTACGAGCAGTACTTC. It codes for CASRTGSSYEQYF.

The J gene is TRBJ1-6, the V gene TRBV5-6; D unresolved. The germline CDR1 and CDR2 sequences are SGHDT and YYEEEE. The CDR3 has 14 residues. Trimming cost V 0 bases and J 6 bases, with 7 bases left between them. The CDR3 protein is CASSLARGNSPLHF. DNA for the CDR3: TGTGCCAGCAGCTTGGCCCGAGGTAATTCACCCCTCCACTTT.

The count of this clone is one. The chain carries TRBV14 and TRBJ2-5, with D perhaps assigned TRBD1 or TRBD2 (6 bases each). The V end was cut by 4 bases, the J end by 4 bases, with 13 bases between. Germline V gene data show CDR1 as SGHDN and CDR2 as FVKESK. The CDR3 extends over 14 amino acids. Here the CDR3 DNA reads TGTGCCAGCAGCCCCTTTCGGGGGCGAGAGACCCAGTACTTC. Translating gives CASSPFRGRETQYF.

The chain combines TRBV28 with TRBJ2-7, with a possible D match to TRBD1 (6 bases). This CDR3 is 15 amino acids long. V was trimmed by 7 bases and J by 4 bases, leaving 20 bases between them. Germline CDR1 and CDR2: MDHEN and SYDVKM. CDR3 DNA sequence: TGTGCCAGCACCTCAGGGGCCCACACCATTTACGAGCAGTACTTC. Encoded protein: CASTSGAHTIYEQYF.

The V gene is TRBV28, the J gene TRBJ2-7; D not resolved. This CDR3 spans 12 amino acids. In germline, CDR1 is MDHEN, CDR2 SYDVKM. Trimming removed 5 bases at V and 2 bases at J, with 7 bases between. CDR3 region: CASSPKAYEQYF. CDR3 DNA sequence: TGTGCCAGCAGTCCTAAGGCCTACGAGCAGTACTTC.

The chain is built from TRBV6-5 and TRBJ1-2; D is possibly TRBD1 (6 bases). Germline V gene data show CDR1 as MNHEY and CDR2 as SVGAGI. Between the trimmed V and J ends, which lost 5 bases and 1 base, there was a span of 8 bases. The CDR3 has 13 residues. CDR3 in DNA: TGTGCCAGCAGTGACAGGAATAACTATGGCTACACCTTC. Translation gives CASSDRNNYGYTF.

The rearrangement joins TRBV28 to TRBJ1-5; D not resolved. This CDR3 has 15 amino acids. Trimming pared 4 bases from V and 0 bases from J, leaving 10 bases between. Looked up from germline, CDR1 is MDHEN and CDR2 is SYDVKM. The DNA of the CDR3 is TGTGCCAGCAGTTATACAGATTATAGCAATCAGCCCCAGCATTTT. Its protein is CASSYTDYSNQPQHF.

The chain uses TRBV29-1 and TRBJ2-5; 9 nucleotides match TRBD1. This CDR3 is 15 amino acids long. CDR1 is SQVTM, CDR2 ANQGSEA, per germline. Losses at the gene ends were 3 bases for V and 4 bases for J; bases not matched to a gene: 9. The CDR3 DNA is TGCAGCGTTGACCTTGGACAGGGGCAGGGAGAGACCCAGTACTTC. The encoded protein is CSVDLGQGQGETQYF.

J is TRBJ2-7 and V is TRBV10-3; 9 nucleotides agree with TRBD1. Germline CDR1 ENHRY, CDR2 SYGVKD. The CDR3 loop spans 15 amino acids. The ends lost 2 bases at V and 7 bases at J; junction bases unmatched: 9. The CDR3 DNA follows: TGTGCCATCAGTGAGGGGACAGGGTCTGTGCGGGAGCAGTACTTC. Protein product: CAISEGTGSVREQYF.

CDR3 sequence reads: CASSGQGLTEAFF. As DNA, the CDR3 is TGTGCCAGCAGTGGACAGGGGCTCACTGAAGCTTTCTTT. V and J are TRBV25-1 and TRBJ1-1, with TRBD1 identical over 8 bases. With V trimmed by 4 bases and J by 4 bases, 2 bases remained unmatched. The CDR3 runs to 13 residues. CDR1 is MGHDK, CDR2 SYGVNS, per germline.

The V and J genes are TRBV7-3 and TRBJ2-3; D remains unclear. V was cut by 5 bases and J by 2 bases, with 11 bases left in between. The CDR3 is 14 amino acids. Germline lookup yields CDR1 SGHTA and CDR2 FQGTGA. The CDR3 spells CASSPGRPTDTQYF. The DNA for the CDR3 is TGTGCCAGCAGCCCCGGGCGCCCCACAGATACGCAGTATTTT.

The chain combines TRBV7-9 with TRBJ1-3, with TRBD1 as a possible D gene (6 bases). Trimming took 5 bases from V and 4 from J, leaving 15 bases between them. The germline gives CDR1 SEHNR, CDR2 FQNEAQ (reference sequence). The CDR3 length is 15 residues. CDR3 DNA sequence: TGTGCCAGCAGCCTTCGGAGGGGGTTCGGAAACACCATATATTTT. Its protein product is CASSLRRGFGNTIYF. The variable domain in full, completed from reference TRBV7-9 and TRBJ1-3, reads DTGVSQNPRHKITKRGQNVTFRCDPISEHNRLYWYRQTLGQGPEFLTYFQNEAQLEKSRLLSDRFSAERPKGSFSTLEIQRTEQGDSAMYLCASSLRRGFGNTIYFGEGSWLTVV.

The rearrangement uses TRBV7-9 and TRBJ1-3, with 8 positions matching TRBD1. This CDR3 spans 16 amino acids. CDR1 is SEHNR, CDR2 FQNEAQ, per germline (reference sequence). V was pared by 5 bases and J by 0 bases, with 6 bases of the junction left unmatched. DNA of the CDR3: TGTGCCAGCAGCCCCGGGACAGGCGGCTCTGGAAACACCATATATTTT. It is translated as CASSPGTGGSGNTIYF.

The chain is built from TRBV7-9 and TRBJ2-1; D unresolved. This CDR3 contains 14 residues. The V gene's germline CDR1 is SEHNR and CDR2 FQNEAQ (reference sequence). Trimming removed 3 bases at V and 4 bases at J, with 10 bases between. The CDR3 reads CASSLYDRYNEQFF. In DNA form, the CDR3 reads TGTGCCAGCAGCTTGTATGATAGGTACAATGAGCAGTTCTTC. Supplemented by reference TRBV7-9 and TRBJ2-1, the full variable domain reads DTGVSQNPRHKITKRGQNVTFRCDPISEHNRLYWYRQTLGQGPEFLTYFQNEAQLEKSRLLSDRFSAERPKGSFSTLEIQRTEQGDSAMYLCASSLYDRYNEQFFGPGTRLTVL.

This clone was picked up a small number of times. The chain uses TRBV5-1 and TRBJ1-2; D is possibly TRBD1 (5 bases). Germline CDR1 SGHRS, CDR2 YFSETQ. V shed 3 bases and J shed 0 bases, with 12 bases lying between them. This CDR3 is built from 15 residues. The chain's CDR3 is CASSWGLTANYGYTF. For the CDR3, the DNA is TGCGCCAGCAGCTGGGGACTGACAGCTAACTATGGCTACACCTTC.

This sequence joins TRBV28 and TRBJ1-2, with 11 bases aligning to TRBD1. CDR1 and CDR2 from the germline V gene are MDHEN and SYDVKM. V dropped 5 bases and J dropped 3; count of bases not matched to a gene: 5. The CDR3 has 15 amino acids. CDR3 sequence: CASSPGQGAYYGYTF. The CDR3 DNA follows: TGTGCCAGCAGTCCTGGACAGGGGGCGTACTATGGCTACACCTTC.

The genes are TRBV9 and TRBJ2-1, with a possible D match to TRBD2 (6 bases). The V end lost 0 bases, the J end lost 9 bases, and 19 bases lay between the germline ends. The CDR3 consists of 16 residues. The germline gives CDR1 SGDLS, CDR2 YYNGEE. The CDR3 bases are TGTGCCAGCAGCGTAGCCTCCCCCCAGGTTAGCGGTGAGCAGTTCTTC. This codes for CASSVASPQVSGEQFF.

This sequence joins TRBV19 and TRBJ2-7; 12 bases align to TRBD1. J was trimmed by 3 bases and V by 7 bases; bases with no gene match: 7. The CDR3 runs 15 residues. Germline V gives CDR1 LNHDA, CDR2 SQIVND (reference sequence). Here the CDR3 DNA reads TGTGCCAGTACCCACGGGACAGGGGGCTTCTACGAGCAGTACTTC. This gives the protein CASTHGTGGFYEQYF.

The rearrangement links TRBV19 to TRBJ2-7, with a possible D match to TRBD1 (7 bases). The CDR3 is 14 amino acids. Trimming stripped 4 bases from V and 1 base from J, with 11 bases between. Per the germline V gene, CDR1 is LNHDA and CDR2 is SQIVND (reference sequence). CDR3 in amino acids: CASSKPGGSYEQYF. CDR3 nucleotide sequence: TGTGCCAGTAGTAAACCAGGGGGGTCCTACGAGCAGTACTTC. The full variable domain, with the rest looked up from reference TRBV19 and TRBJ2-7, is DGGITQSPKYLFRKEGQNVTLSCEQNLNHDAMYWYRQDPGQGLRLIYYSQIVNDFQKGDIAEGYSVSREKKESFPLTVTSAQKNPTAFYLCASSKPGGSYEQYFGPGTRLTVT.

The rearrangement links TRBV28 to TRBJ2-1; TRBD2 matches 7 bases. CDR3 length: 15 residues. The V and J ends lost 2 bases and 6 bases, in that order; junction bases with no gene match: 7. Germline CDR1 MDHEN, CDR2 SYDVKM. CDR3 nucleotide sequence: TGTGCCAGCAGTTTAGCGGGAGTTAACGGCAATGAGCAGTTCTTC. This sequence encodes CASSLAGVNGNEQFF.

The CDR3 sequence is CASSESFNEQFF. Written as DNA, the CDR3 is TGCGCCAGCAGTGAGTCGTTCAATGAGCAGTTCTTC. V usage is TRBV10-2 and J usage is TRBJ2-1, with unresolved D. The germline V gene encodes CDR1 WSHSY and CDR2 SAAADI. The V and J ends lost 0 bases and 6 bases respectively, with 3 bases between them. CDR3 length: 12 amino acids.